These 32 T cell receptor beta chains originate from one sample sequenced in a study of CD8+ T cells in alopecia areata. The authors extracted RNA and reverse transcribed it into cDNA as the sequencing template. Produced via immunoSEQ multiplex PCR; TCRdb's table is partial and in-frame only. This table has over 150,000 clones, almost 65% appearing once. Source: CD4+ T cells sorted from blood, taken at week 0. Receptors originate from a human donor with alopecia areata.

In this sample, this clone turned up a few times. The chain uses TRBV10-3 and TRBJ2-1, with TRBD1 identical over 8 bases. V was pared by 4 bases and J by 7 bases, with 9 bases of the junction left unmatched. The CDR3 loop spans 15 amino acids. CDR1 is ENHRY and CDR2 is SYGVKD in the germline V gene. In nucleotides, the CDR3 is TGTGCCATCAGTGGATCTGGGACAGGAGGAAATGAGCAGTTCTTC. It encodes CAISGSGTGGNEQFF.

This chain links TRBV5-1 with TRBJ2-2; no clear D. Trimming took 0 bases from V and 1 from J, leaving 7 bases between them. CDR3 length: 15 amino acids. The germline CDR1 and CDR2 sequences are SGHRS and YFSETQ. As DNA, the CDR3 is TGCGCCAGCAGCTTGGGGCAGTTGAACACCGGGGAGCTGTTTTTT. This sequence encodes CASSLGQLNTGELFF.

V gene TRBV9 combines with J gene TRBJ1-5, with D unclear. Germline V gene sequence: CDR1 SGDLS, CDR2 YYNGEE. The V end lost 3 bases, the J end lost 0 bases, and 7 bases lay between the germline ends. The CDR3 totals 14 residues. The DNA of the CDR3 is TGTGCCAGCAGCGGCGGTAATAGCAATCAGCCCCAGCATTTT. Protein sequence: CASSGGNSNQPQHF.

CDR3: CSVDRVGSGYTF. Here the CDR3 DNA reads TGCAGCGTTGACAGGGTAGGATCTGGCTACACCTTC. This rearrangement joins TRBV29-1 to TRBJ1-2, with D possibly matching TRBD1 (5 bases). V was pared by 3 bases and J by 7 bases, with 12 bases between. The CDR3 consists of 12 residues. Germline V gene sequence: CDR1 SQVTM, CDR2 ANQGSEA. Full variable domain (rest looked up from reference TRBV29-1 and TRBJ1-2): SAVISQKPSRDICQRGTSLTIQCQVDSQVTMMFWYRQQPGQSLTLIATANQGSEATYESGFVIDKFPISRPNLTFSTLTVSNMSPEDSSIYLCSVDRVGSGYTFGSGTRLTVV.

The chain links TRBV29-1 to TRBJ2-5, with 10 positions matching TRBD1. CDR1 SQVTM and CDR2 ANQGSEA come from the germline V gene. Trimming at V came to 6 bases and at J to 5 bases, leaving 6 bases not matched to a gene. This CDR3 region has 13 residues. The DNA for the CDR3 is TGCAGCGTCAGACAGGGGGCCGGGGAGACCCAGTACTTC. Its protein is CSVRQGAGETQYF. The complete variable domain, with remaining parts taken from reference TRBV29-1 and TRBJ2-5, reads SAVISQKPSRDICQRGTSLTIQCQVDSQVTMMFWYRQQPGQSLTLIATANQGSEATYESGFVIDKFPISRPNLTFSTLTVSNMSPEDSSIYLCSVRQGAGETQYFGPGTRLLVL.

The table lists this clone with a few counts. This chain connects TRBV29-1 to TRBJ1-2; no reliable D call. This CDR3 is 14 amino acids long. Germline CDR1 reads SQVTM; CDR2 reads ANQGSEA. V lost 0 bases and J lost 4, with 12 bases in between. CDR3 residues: CSVEERGGGYGYTF. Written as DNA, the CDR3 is TGCAGCGTTGAAGAACGCGGTGGCGGCTATGGCTACACCTTC.

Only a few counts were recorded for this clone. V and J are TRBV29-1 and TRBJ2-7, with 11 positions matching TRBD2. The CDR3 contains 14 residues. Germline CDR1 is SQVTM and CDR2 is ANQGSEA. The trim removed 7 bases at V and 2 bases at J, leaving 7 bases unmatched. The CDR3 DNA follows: TGCAGCGCGATTCTAGCGGGGGGACCCTACGAGCAGTACTTC. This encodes CSAILAGGPYEQYF.

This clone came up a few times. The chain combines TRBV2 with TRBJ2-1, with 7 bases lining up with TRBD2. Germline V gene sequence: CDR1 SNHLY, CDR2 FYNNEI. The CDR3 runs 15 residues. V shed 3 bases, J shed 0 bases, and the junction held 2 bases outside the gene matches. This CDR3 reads CASSEAGVSYNEQFF. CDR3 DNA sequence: TGTGCCAGCAGTGAGGCGGGGGTCTCCTACAATGAGCAGTTCTTC.

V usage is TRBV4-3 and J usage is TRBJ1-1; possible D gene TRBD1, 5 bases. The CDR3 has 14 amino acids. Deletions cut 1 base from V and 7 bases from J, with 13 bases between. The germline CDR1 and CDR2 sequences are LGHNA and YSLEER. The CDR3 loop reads CASSQVIRGNEAFF. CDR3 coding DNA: TGCGCCAGCAGCCAAGTAATAAGGGGCAATGAAGCTTTCTTT.

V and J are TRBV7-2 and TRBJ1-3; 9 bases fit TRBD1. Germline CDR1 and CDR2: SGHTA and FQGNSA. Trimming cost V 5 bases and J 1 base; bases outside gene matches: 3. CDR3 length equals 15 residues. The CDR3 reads CASSVDRGSGNTIYF. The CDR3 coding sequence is TGTGCCAGCAGCGTGGACAGGGGTTCTGGAAACACCATATATTTT.

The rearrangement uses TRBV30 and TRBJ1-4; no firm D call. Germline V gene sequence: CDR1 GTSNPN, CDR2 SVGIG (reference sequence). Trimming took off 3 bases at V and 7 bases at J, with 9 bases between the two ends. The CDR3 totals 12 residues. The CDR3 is CAWSAMSEKLFF. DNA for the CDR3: TGTGCCTGGAGCGCAATGAGTGAAAAACTGTTTTTT. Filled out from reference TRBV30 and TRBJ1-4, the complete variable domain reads SQTIHQWPATLVQPVGSPLSLECTVEGTSNPNLYWYRQAAGRGLQLLFYSVGIGQISSEVPQNLSASRPQDRQFILSSKKLLLSDSGFYLCAWSAMSEKLFFGSGTQLSVL.

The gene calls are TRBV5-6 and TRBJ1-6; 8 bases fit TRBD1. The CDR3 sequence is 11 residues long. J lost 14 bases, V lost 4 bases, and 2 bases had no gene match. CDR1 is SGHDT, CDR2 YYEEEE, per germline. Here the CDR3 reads CASSVDRALHF. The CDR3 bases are TGTGCCAGCAGCGTGGACAGGGCCCTCCACTTT.

The CDR3 protein is CASSLSRINEKLFF. The CDR3 region has the DNA TGTGCCAGCAGTTTATCCAGGATTAATGAAAAACTGTTTTTT. This chain links TRBV27 with TRBJ1-4; D not resolved. The CDR3 is 14 amino acids. Germline V gene data show CDR1 as MNHEY and CDR2 as SMNVEV (reference sequence). Trimming left V 0 bases short and J 4 bases short, with 6 bases between.

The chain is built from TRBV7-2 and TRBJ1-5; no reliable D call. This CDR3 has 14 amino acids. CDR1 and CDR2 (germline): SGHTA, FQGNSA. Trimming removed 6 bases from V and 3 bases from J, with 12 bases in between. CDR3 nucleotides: TGTGCCAGCAGTCGTCGACGGTACAATCAGCCCCAGCATTTT. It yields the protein CASSRRRYNQPQHF.

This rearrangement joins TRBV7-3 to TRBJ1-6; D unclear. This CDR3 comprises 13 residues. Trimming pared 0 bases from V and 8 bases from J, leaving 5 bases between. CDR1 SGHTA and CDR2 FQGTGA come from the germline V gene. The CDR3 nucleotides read TGTGCCAGCAGCTTAACGAAGGATTCACCCCTCCACTTT. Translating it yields CASSLTKDSPLHF.

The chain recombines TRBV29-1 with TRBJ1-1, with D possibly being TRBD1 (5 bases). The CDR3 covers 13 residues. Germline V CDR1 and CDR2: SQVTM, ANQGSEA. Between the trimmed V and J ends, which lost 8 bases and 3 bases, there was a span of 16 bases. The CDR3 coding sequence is TGCAGCTCACCGGGGGGAGGGCACACTGAAGCTTTCTTT. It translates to CSSPGGGHTEAFF.

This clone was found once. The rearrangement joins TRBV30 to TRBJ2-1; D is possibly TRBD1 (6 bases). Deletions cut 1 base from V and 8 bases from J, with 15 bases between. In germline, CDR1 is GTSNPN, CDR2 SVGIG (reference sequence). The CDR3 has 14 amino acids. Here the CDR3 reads CAWSAQGLVDEQFF. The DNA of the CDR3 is TGTGCCTGGAGTGCACAGGGTTTGGTCGATGAGCAGTTCTTC.

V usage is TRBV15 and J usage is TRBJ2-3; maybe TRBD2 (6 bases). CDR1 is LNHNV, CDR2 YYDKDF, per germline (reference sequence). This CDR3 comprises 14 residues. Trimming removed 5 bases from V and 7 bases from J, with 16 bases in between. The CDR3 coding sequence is TGTGCCACCAGCTTACCACTAGCTGTTCATACGCAGTATTTT. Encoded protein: CATSLPLAVHTQYF.

CDR3: CASTTQGDRFGYTF. The CDR3 DNA sequence: TGTGCCAGCACCACACAGGGGGACAGGTTTGGCTACACCTTC. The genes are TRBV6-6 and TRBJ1-2; 8 bases agree with TRBD1. The CDR3 runs to 14 residues. Germline assignment: CDR1 MNHNY and CDR2 SVGAGI (reference sequence). After removal of 7 bases from V and 7 bases from J, the junction contained 11 bases not matched to a gene.

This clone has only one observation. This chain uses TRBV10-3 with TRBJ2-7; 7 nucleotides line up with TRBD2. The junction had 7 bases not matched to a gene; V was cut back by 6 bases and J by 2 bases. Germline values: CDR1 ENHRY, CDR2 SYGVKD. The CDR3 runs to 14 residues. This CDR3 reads CAISRETSAYEQYF. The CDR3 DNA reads TGTGCCATCAGCCGGGAAACTAGCGCCTACGAGCAGTACTTC.

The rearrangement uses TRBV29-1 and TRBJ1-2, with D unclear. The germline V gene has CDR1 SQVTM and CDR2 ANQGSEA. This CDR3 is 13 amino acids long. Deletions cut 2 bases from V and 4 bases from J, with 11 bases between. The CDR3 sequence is CSVESARGYGYTF. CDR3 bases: TGCAGCGTTGAATCGGCTCGGGGCTATGGCTACACCTTC.

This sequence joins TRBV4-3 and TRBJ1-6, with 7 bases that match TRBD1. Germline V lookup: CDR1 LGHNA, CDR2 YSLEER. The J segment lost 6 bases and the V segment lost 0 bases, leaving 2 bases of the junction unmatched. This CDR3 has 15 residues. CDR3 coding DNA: TGCGCCAGCAGCCAAGATGACAGGGTTAATTCACCCCTCCACTTT. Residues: CASSQDDRVNSPLHF.

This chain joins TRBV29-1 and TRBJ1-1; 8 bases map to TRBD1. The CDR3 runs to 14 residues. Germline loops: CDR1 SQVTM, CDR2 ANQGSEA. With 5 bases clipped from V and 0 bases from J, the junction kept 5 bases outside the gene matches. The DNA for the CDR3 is TGCAGCGTTTTGGGACAGGCTGTGAACACTGAAGCTTTCTTT. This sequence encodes CSVLGQAVNTEAFF.

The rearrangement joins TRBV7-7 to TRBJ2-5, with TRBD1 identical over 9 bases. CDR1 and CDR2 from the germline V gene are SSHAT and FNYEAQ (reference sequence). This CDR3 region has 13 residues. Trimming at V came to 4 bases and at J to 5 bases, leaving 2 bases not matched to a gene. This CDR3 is CASSYGTGETQYF. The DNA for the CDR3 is TGTGCCAGCAGCTACGGGACAGGGGAGACCCAGTACTTC.

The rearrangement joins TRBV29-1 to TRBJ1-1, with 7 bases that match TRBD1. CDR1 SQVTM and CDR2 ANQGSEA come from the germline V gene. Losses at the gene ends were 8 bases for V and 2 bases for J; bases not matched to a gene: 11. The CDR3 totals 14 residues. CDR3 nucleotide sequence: TGCAGCACCCGGACAGGAACCCTAAACACTGAAGCTTTCTTT. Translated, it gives CSTRTGTLNTEAFF.

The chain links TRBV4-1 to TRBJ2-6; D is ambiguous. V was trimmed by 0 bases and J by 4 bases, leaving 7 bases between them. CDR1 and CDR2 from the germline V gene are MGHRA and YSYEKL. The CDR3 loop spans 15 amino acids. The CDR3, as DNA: TGCGCCAGCAGCCAAGATATTGTAGGGGCCAACGTCCTGACTTTC. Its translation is CASSQDIVGANVLTF.

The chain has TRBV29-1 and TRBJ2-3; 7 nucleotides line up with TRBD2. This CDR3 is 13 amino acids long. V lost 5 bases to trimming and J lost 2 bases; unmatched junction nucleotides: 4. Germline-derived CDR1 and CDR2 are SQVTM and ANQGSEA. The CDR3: CSVCRDYTDTQYF. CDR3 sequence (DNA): TGCAGCGTTTGCAGGGACTACACAGATACGCAGTATTTT.

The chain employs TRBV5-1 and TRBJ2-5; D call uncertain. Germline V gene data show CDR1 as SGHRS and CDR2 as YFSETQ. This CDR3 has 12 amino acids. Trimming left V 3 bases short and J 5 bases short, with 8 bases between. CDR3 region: CASSSTRETQYF. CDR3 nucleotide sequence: TGCGCCAGCAGCTCCACGCGGGAGACCCAGTACTTC.

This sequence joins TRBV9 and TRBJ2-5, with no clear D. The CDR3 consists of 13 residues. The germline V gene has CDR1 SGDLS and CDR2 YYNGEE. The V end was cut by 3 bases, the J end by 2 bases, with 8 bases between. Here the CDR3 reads CASSAKIQETQYF. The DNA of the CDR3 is TGTGCCAGCAGCGCAAAGATTCAAGAGACCCAGTACTTC.

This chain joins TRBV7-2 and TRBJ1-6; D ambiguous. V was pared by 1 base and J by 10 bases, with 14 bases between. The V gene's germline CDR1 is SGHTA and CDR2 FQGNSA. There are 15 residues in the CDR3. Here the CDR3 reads CASSLDRVRNSPLHF. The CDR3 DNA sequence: TGTGCCAGCAGCTTAGATAGGGTGCGGAACTCACCCCTCCACTTT.

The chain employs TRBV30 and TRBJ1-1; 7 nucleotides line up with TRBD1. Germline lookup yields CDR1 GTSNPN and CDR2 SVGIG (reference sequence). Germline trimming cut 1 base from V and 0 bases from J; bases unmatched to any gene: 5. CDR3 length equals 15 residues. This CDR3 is CAWSDGDRMNTEAFF. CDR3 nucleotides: TGTGCCTGGAGTGACGGGGACAGAATGAACACTGAAGCTTTCTTT.

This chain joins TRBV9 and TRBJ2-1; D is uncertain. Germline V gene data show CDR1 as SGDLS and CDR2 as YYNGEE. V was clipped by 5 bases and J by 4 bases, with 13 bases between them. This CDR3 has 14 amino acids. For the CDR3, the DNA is TGTGCCAGCAGTGACTCATCGGTGTACAATGAGCAGTTCTTC. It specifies CASSDSSVYNEQFF.